Listed below are T cell receptor beta chains from one sample, sequenced in a study of cytomegalovirus exposure and HLA in healthy donors. The table came from immunoSEQ multiplex PCR; TCRdb's copy has only in-frame clones and leaves some out. The sample records fewer than 150,000 clones, roughly three quarters being singletons. Specimen: PBMCs. These TCRs come from a middle-aged man in good health and CMV-seropositive. Both conserved end residues are part of each CDR3. The order of the fields is clone size, V gene, J gene, D gene, CDR3 protein, CDR3 DNA. The D gene is left open where the match is weak. The size field is filled for only some rows; it gives once, few, many or a size class.

clone_size: -; v_call: TRBV18; j_call: TRBJ2-3; d_call: -; cdr3_aa: CASSPPYGASTDTQYF; cdr3_nt: TGTGCCAGCTCACCACCGTATGGGGCGAGCACAGATACGCAGTATTTT
clone_size: -; v_call: TRBV6-6; j_call: TRBJ1-5; d_call: TRBD1; cdr3_aa: CASSKTGGDQPQHF; cdr3_nt: TGTGCCAGCAGTAAGACAGGGGGCGATCAGCCCCAGCATTTT
clone_size: -; v_call: TRBV20-1; j_call: TRBJ1-2; d_call: TRBD1; cdr3_aa: CSATTGDGYTF; cdr3_nt: TGCAGTGCAACGACAGGGGATGGCTACACCTTC
clone_size: -; v_call: TRBV15; j_call: TRBJ2-7; d_call: TRBD1; cdr3_aa: CATSRDSGGWYEQYF; cdr3_nt: TGTGCCACCAGCAGAGATTCAGGGGGCTGGTACGAGCAGTACTTC
clone_size: -; v_call: TRBV18; j_call: TRBJ1-2; d_call: -; cdr3_aa: CASSPPRAGDTYGYTF; cdr3_nt: TGTGCCAGCTCACCACCACGGGCAGGGGACACCTATGGCTACACCTTC
clone_size: -; v_call: TRBV9; j_call: TRBJ2-7; d_call: TRBD1; cdr3_aa: CASDRGSYEQYF; cdr3_nt: TGTGCCAGCGACAGGGGCTCCTACGAGCAGTACTTC
clone_size: -; v_call: TRBV19; j_call: TRBJ2-7; d_call: TRBD2; cdr3_aa: CASSIVSGGYEQYF; cdr3_nt: TGTGCCAGTAGTATTGTGTCGGGGGGCTACGAGCAGTACTTC
clone_size: -; v_call: TRBV4-1; j_call: TRBJ2-7; d_call: -; cdr3_aa: CASSQVTGRSYEQYF; cdr3_nt: TGCGCCAGCAGCCAAGTGACAGGCCGCTCCTACGAGCAGTACTTC
clone_size: few; v_call: TRBV14; j_call: TRBJ2-3; d_call: -; cdr3_aa: CASSQGRGRTDTQYF; cdr3_nt: TGTGCCAGCAGCCAAGGGCGGGGTCGCACAGATACGCAGTATTTT
clone_size: -; v_call: TRBV18; j_call: TRBJ1-1; d_call: TRBD1; cdr3_aa: CASSPLDRPEAFF; cdr3_nt: TGTGCCAGCTCACCATTGGACAGGCCTGAAGCTTTCTTT
clone_size: few; v_call: TRBV6-5; j_call: TRBJ1-2; d_call: TRBD1; cdr3_aa: CASSYSRTGGGYGYTF; cdr3_nt: TGTGCCAGCAGTTACTCTCGGACAGGTGGCGGCTATGGCTACACCTTC
clone_size: few; v_call: TRBV14; j_call: TRBJ1-2; d_call: -; cdr3_aa: CASSQAVNYGYTF; cdr3_nt: TGTGCCAGCAGCCAAGCGGTTAACTATGGCTACACCTTC
clone_size: -; v_call: TRBV18; j_call: TRBJ2-7; d_call: -; cdr3_aa: CASSPSRGGSYEQYF; cdr3_nt: TGTGCCAGCTCACCTTCTAGAGGGGGCTCCTACGAGCAGTACTTC
clone_size: -; v_call: TRBV2; j_call: TRBJ1-6; d_call: -; cdr3_aa: CASSEGRRWAPLHF; cdr3_nt: TGTGCCAGCAGTGAGGGCCGGCGCTGGGCACCCCTCCACTTT
clone_size: -; v_call: TRBV7-2; j_call: TRBJ2-7; d_call: -; cdr3_aa: CASREGVPPYEQYF; cdr3_nt: TGTGCCAGCAGGGAGGGAGTCCCTCCCTACGAGCAGTACTTC
clone_size: -; v_call: TRBV5-1; j_call: TRBJ2-6; d_call: TRBD1; cdr3_aa: CASSFTGQAASGANVLTF; cdr3_nt: TGCGCCAGCAGCTTCACCGGACAGGCAGCCTCTGGGGCCAACGTCCTGACTTTC
clone_size: -; v_call: TRBV19; j_call: TRBJ2-1; d_call: -; cdr3_aa: CASSLSSYNEQFF; cdr3_nt: TGTGCCAGTAGTCTGAGCTCCTACAATGAGCAGTTCTTC
clone_size: -; v_call: TRBV11-2; j_call: TRBJ2-5; d_call: -; cdr3_aa: CASSPSFYGPQETQYF; cdr3_nt: TGTGCCAGCAGCCCCTCCTTCTATGGGCCCCAAGAGACCCAGTACTTC
clone_size: -; v_call: TRBV6-6; j_call: TRBJ2-7; d_call: TRBD1; cdr3_aa: CASSPGQLTYEQYF; cdr3_nt: TGTGCCAGCAGTCCGGGACAGCTTACCTACGAGCAGTACTTC
clone_size: -; v_call: TRBV7-6; j_call: TRBJ1-1; d_call: -; cdr3_aa: CASSLPGNTEAFF; cdr3_nt: TGTGCCAGCAGCCTTCCAGGGAACACTGAAGCTTTCTTT
clone_size: -; v_call: TRBV5-1; j_call: TRBJ1-2; d_call: TRBD1; cdr3_aa: CASSSFQGADGYTF; cdr3_nt: TGCGCCAGCAGCTCGTTTCAGGGGGCGGATGGCTACACCTTC
clone_size: -; v_call: TRBV6-5; j_call: TRBJ1-1; d_call: TRBD1; cdr3_aa: CASRDRQGANTEAFF; cdr3_nt: TGTGCCAGCAGGGACCGACAGGGGGCGAACACTGAAGCTTTCTTT
clone_size: -; v_call: TRBV27; j_call: TRBJ2-7; d_call: TRBD2; cdr3_aa: CASSLGSAGGYEQYF; cdr3_nt: TGTGCCAGCAGTTTAGGATCGGCGGGGGGGTACGAGCAGTACTTC
clone_size: -; v_call: TRBV5-1; j_call: TRBJ2-3; d_call: TRBD2; cdr3_aa: CASSLGLAGGEDTQYF; cdr3_nt: TGCGCCAGCAGCTTGGGACTAGCGGGAGGTGAGGATACGCAGTATTTT
clone_size: -; v_call: TRBV6-1; j_call: TRBJ2-7; d_call: -; cdr3_aa: CASRITSNYYYEQYF; cdr3_nt: TGTGCCAGCAGAATCACTAGCAACTATTACTACGAGCAGTACTTC
clone_size: -; v_call: TRBV4-3; j_call: TRBJ1-3; d_call: -; cdr3_aa: CASSQDWLEGNTIYF; cdr3_nt: TGCGCCAGCAGCCAAGATTGGCTAGAAGGAAACACCATATATTTT
clone_size: -; v_call: TRBV19; j_call: TRBJ2-3; d_call: TRBD2; cdr3_aa: CASTSSGGWADTQYF; cdr3_nt: TGTGCCAGTACCTCTAGCGGGGGTTGGGCAGATACGCAGTATTTT
clone_size: -; v_call: TRBV27; j_call: TRBJ1-6; d_call: TRBD1; cdr3_aa: CASTSAGGDNSPLHF; cdr3_nt: TGTGCCAGCACCTCGGCAGGGGGAGATAATTCACCCCTCCACTTT
clone_size: once; v_call: TRBV7-9; j_call: TRBJ2-3; d_call: TRBD2; cdr3_aa: CASSRGGGRPTDTQYF; cdr3_nt: TGTGCCAGCAGCCGGGGGGGCGGGCGACCCACAGATACGCAGTATTTT
clone_size: -; v_call: TRBV5-8; j_call: TRBJ1-1; d_call: -; cdr3_aa: CASSLWTGAMNTEAFF; cdr3_nt: TGTGCCAGCAGCTTGTGGACGGGAGCCATGAACACTGAAGCTTTCTTT
clone_size: -; v_call: TRBV11-3; j_call: TRBJ1-6; d_call: TRBD1; cdr3_aa: CASSPPTGGGSPLHF; cdr3_nt: TGTGCCAGCAGCCCCCCGACAGGGGGCGGTTCACCCCTCCACTTT
clone_size: few; v_call: TRBV6-6; j_call: TRBJ2-7; d_call: TRBD2; cdr3_aa: CASKIIAGGPVEQYF; cdr3_nt: TGTGCCAGCAAAATAATAGCGGGAGGGCCGGTAGAGCAGTACTTC
clone_size: -; v_call: TRBV19; j_call: TRBJ2-3; d_call: TRBD2; cdr3_aa: CASSIAGTKDTQYF; cdr3_nt: TGTGCCAGTAGTATAGCCGGGACTAAAGATACGCAGTATTTT
clone_size: few; v_call: TRBV6-5; j_call: TRBJ2-7; d_call: -; cdr3_aa: CASSYSQAYSYEQYF; cdr3_nt: TGTGCCAGCAGTTACTCGCAGGCCTACTCCTACGAGCAGTACTTC
clone_size: -; v_call: TRBV6-5; j_call: TRBJ2-7; d_call: -; cdr3_aa: CASSLYGMFDEQYF; cdr3_nt: TGTGCCAGCAGTCTGTACGGTATGTTCGACGAGCAGTACTTC
clone_size: -; v_call: TRBV5-1; j_call: TRBJ2-1; d_call: -; cdr3_aa: CASSESVSYNEQFF; cdr3_nt: TGCGCCAGCAGCGAGAGCGTCTCCTACAATGAGCAGTTCTTC
clone_size: -; v_call: TRBV27; j_call: TRBJ2-1; d_call: TRBD2; cdr3_aa: CASSSAGGDNEQFF; cdr3_nt: TGTGCCAGCAGTTCGGCGGGGGGTGACAATGAGCAGTTCTTC
clone_size: -; v_call: TRBV29-1; j_call: TRBJ1-2; d_call: -; cdr3_aa: CSAAETARNYGYTF; cdr3_nt: TGCAGCGCCGCTGAGACAGCCCGTAACTATGGCTACACCTTC
clone_size: -; v_call: TRBV4-2; j_call: TRBJ2-7; d_call: TRBD1; cdr3_aa: CASSQVGQGYEQYF; cdr3_nt: TGTGCCAGCAGCCAGGTAGGACAGGGCTACGAGCAGTACTTC
clone_size: -; v_call: TRBV2; j_call: TRBJ1-1; d_call: TRBD1; cdr3_aa: CASSRTGYFEAFF; cdr3_nt: TGTGCCAGCAGCCGGACAGGCTATTTCGAAGCTTTCTTT
clone_size: -; v_call: TRBV28; j_call: TRBJ1-1; d_call: TRBD1; cdr3_aa: CASSSPGGNTEAFF; cdr3_nt: TGTGCCAGCAGTTCTCCAGGGGGGAACACTGAAGCTTTCTTT
clone_size: -; v_call: TRBV5-4; j_call: TRBJ2-5; d_call: -; cdr3_aa: CASSLVLGAETQYF; cdr3_nt: TGTGCCAGCAGCTTGGTTCTGGGGGCGGAGACCCAGTACTTC
clone_size: -; v_call: TRBV19; j_call: TRBJ2-2; d_call: -; cdr3_aa: CASSITGRANTGELFF; cdr3_nt: TGTGCCAGTAGTATAACAGGGCGGGCGAACACCGGGGAGCTGTTTTTT
clone_size: few; v_call: TRBV2; j_call: TRBJ2-3; d_call: TRBD1; cdr3_aa: CASSWDRSTDTQYF; cdr3_nt: TGTGCCAGCAGTTGGGACAGGAGCACAGATACGCAGTATTTT
clone_size: -; v_call: TRBV18; j_call: TRBJ2-7; d_call: -; cdr3_aa: CASSSGTLSYEQYF; cdr3_nt: TGTGCCAGCTCATCAGGGACTCTTTCCTACGAGCAGTACTTC